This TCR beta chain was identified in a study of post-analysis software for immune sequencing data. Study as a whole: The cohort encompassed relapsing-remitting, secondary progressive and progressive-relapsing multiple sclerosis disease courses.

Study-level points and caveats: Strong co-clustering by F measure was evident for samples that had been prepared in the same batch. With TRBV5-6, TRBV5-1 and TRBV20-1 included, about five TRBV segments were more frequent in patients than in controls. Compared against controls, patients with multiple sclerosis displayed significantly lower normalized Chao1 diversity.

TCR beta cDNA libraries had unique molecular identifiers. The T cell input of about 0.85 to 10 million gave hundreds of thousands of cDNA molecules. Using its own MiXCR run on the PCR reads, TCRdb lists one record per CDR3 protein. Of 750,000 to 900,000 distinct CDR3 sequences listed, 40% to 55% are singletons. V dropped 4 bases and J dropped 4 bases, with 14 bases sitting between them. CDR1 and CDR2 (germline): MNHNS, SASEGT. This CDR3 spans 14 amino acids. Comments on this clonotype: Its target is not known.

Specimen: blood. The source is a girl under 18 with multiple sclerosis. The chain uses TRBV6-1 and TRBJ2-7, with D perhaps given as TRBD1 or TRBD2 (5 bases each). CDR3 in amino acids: CASSADPGRYEQYF. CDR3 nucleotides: TGTGCCAGCAGTGCCGATCCAGGGAGATACGAGCAGTACTTC.